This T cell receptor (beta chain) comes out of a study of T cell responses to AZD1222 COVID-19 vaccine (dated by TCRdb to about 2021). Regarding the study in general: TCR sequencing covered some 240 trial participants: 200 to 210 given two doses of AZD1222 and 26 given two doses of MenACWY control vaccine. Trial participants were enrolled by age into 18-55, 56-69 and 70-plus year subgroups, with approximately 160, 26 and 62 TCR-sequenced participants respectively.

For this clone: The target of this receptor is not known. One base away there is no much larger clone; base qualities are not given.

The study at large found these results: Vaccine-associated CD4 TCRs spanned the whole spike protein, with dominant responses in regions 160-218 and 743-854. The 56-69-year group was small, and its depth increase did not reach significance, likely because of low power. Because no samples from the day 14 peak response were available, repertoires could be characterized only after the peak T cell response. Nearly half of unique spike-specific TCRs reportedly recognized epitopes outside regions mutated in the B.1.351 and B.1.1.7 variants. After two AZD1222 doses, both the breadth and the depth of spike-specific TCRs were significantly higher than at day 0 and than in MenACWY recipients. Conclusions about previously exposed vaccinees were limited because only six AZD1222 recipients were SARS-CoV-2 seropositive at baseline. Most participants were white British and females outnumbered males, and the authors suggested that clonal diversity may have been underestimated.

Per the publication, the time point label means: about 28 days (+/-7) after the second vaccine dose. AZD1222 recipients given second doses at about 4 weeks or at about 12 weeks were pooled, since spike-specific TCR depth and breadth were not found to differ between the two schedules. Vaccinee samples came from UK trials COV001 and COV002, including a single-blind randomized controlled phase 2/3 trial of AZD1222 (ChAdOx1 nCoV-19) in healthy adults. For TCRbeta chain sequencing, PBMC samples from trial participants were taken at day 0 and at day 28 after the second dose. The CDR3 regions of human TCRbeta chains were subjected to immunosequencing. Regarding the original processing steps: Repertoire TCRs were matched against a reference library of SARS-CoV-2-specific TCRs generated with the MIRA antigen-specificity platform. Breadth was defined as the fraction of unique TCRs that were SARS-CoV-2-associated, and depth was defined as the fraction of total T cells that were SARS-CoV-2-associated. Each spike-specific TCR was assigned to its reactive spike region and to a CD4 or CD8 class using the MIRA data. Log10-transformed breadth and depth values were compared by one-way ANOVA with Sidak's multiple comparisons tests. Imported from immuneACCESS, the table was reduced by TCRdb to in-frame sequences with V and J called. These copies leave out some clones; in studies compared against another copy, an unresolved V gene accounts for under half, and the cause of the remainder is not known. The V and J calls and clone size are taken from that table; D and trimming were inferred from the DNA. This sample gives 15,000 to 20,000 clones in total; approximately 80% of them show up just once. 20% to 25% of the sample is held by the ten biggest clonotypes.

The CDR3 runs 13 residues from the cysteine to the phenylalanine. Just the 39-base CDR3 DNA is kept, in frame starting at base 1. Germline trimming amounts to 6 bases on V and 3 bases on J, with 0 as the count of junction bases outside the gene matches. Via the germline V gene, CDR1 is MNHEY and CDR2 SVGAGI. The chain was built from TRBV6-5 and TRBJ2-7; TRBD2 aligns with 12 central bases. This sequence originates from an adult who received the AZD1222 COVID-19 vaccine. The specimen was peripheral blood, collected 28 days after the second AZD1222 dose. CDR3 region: CASRTSGGYEQYF. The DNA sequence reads TGTGCCAGCAGGACTAGCGGGGGCTACGAGCAGTACTTC.